The following is a T cell receptor beta chain sequence with its context. This sample stems from a study of blood T cells in healthy people across ages. This CDR3 contains 13 residues. V was pared by 1 base and J by 0 bases, with 4 bases between. Germline values: CDR1 LGHNA, CDR2 YSLEER. Primers used in a second PCR of roughly 6 to 12 cycles were a sample-barcoded 5' primer and a J-beta primer mix. TCRdb fed the 5' RACE reads into MiXCR, producing one record per CDR3 protein. The sample holds 800,000 or so distinct CDR3 sequences, around a quarter seen once. These sequences were also reported in another study, on T cells of mothers and their children. From that study: Related mother-child pairs shared marginally more repertoire than unrelated pairs, though not significantly.

The chain couples TRBV4-3 to TRBJ2-7; D is unresolved. The receptor comes from a boy aged 5-17 years in good health. The specimen was blood. The CDR3 is CASSQAASYEQYF. Here the CDR3 DNA reads TGCGCCAGCAGCCAAGCTGCCTCCTACGAGCAGTACTTC.